The rows below give T cell receptor beta chains drawn from one sample of a study of CD8 T cells in ankylosing spondylitis. TCRdb fed the 5' RACE reads into MiXCR, producing one record per CDR3 protein. The table lists about 330,000 distinct CDR3 sequences, less than 9.5% of them singletons, with 13% to 15% in the top ten. The material sequenced was blood, either unsorted or a sorted T cell fraction (not recorded which). The receptors here all came from a male donor with ankylosing spondylitis. CDR3s include the opening cysteine and the closing phenylalanine or tryptophan. The D gene is left open where the match is weak. Size tells how often a clone was seen (once, few, many) or the class of an expanded clone, and some rows leave it out.

TGTGCCAGCAGTTACTCTAAGGAGTATGACGAGCAGTACTTC,CASSYSKEYDEQYF,TRBJ2-7,TRBV6-2/TRBV6-3,NA,NA
TGTGCCAGCAGCCTCGTAAACACCGGGGAGCTGTTTTTT,CASSLVNTGELFF,TRBJ2-2,TRBV2,many,NA
TGCAGTGCAGACCAAGAAGTTTACTCTCAGACCCAGTACTTC,CSADQEVYSQTQYF,TRBJ2-5,TRBV20-1,many,NA
TGTGCCAGCAGCCCCTGGCAGGGGGCCACCTATGGCTACACCTTC,CASSPWQGATYGYTF,TRBJ1-2,TRBV5-5,few,TRBD1
TGCAGCGTTGGGGGGGACTTCCACACAGATACGCAGTATTTT,CSVGGDFHTDTQYF,TRBJ2-3,TRBV29-1,NA,NA
TGTGCCAGCAGCCTCCGACACAACCGTAAGGAGGAGACCCAGTACTTC,CASSLRHNRKEETQYF,TRBJ2-5,TRBV7-8,NA,NA
TGCAGTGCTGAAAGACTAGCGGGAGCAGAGACCCAGTACTTC,CSAERLAGAETQYF,TRBJ2-5,TRBV20-1,many,TRBD2
TGCAGTGCTAGAGATCAGGAGCGGGCCTACGAGCAGTACTTC,CSARDQERAYEQYF,TRBJ2-7,TRBV20-1,few,NA
TGTGCCACCAGCAGAGGAGGGGTACGGGAAAAACTGTTTTTT,CATSRGGVREKLFF,TRBJ1-4,TRBV15,many,NA
TGTGCCTGGAATACCGAGTGGGACCCCTCCTACAATGAGCAGTTCTTC,CAWNTEWDPSYNEQFF,TRBJ2-1,TRBV30,NA,NA
TGTGCCAGCAGTTACCCCCGACTAGCGGGAAACAATGAGCAGTTCTTC,CASSYPRLAGNNEQFF,TRBJ2-1,TRBV6-5,many,TRBD2
TGTGCCAGCAGGAACCAAGACTGGACCGTCTCGAATGAGCAGTTCTTC,CASRNQDWTVSNEQFF,TRBJ2-1,TRBV12-3/TRBV12-4,NA,NA
TGTGCCAGCAGTCGACAAGACTCTGGGGCCAACGTCCTGACTTTC,CASSRQDSGANVLTF,TRBJ2-6,TRBV12-3/TRBV12-4,NA,NA
TGTGCCAGCAGCAAGATCAGGACCGGGGAGCTGTTTTTT,CASSKIRTGELFF,TRBJ2-2,TRBV9,many,NA
TGTGCCAGCAGTGTACCAGGTACAGATACGCAGTATTTT,CASSVPGTDTQYF,TRBJ2-3,TRBV6-1,few,NA